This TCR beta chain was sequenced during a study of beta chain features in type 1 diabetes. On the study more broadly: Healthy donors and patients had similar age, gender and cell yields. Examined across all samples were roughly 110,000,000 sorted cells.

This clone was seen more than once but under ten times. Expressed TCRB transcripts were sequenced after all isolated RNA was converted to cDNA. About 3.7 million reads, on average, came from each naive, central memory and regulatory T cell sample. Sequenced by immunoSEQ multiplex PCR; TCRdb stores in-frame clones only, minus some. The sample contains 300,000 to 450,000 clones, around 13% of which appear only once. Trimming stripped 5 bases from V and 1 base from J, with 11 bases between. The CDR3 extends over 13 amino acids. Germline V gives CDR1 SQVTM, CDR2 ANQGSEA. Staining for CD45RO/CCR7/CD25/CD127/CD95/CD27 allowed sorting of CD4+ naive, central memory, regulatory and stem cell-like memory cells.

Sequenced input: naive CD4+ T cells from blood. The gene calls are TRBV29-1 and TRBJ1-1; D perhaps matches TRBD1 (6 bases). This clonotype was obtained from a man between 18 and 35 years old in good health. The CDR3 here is CSVSVGGNTEAFF. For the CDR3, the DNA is TGCAGCGTTAGTGTAGGGGGGAACACTGAAGCTTTCTTT.